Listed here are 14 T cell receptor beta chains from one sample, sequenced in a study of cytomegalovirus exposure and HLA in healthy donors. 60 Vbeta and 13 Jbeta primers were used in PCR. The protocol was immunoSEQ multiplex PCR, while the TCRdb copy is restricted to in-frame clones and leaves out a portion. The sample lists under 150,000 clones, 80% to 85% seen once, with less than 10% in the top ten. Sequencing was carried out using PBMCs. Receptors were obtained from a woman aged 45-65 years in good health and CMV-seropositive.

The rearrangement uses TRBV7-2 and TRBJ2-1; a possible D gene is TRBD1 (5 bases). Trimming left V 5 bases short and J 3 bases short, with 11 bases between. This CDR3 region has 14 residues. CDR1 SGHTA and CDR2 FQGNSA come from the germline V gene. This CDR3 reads CASSLRQSYNEQFF. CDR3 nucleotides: TGTGCCAGCAGCCTAAGACAGAGCTACAATGAGCAGTTCTTC.

CDR3 bases: TGTGCCAGTAGTCTGGGAGACTATGGCTACACCTTC. Translating gives CASSLGDYGYTF. The chain has TRBV19 and TRBJ1-2, with D uncertain. Between the trimmed V and J ends, which lost 5 bases and 3 bases, there was a span of 7 bases. The CDR3 extends over 12 amino acids. Germline V lookup: CDR1 LNHDA, CDR2 SQIVND (reference sequence).

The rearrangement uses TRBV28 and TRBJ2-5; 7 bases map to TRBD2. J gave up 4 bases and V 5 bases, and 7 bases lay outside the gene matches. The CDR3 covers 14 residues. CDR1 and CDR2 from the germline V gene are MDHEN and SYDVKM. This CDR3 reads CASSPPGLGETQYF. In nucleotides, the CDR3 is TGTGCCAGCAGTCCACCCGGACTAGGAGAGACCCAGTACTTC.

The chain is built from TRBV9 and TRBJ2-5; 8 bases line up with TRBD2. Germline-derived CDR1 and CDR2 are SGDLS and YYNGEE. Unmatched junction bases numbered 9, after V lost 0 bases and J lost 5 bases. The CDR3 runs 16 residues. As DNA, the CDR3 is TGTGCCAGCAGCGTAGAAGGGGGGACGGGAGGGGAGACCCAGTACTTC. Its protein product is CASSVEGGTGGETQYF.

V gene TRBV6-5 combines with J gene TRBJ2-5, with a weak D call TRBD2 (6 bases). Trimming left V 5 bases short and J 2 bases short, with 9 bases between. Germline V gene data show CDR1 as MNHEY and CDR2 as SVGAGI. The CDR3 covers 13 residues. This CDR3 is CASSPGLQETQYF. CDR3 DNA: TGTGCCAGCAGTCCGGGACTTCAAGAGACCCAGTACTTC.

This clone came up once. This CDR3 is CASRYLDSGELFF. CDR3 nucleotides: TGCGCCAGCCGATACCTCGACTCCGGGGAGCTGTTTTTT. The gene calls are TRBV5-1 and TRBJ2-2; no reliable D call. This CDR3 is 13 amino acids long. Germline loops: CDR1 SGHRS, CDR2 YFSETQ. Trimming pared 7 bases from V and 6 bases from J, leaving 13 bases between.

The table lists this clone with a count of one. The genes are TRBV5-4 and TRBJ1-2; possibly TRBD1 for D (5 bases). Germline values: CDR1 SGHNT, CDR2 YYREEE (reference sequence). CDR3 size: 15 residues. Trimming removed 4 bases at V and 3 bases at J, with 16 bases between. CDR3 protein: CASSPDTYQHYGYTF. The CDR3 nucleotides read TGTGCCAGCAGCCCGGACACCTACCAACACTATGGCTACACCTTC.

The CDR3 DNA reads TGTGCCAGCAGCTTAGGGGGACAGGGGTATCAGCCCCAGCATTTT. Amino acids: CASSLGGQGYQPQHF. This sequence joins TRBV7-8 and TRBJ1-5, with TRBD1 matching 10 bases. Trimming removed 1 base from V and 5 bases from J; junction bases left unmatched: 2. CDR3 length equals 15 residues. Looked up from germline, CDR1 is SGHVS and CDR2 is FQNEAQ.

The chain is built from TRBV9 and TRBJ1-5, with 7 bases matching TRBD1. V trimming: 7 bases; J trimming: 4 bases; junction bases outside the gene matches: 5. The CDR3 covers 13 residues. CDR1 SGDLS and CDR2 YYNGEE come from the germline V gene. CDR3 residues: CASGETGNQPQHF. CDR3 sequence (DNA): TGTGCCAGCGGGGAGACAGGGAATCAGCCCCAGCATTTT. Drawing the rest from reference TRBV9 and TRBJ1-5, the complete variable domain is DSGVTQTPKHLITATGQRVTLRCSPRSGDLSVYWYQQSLDQGLQFLIQYYNGEERAKGNILERFSAQQFPDLHSELNLSSLELGDSALYFCASGETGNQPQHFGDGTRLSIL.

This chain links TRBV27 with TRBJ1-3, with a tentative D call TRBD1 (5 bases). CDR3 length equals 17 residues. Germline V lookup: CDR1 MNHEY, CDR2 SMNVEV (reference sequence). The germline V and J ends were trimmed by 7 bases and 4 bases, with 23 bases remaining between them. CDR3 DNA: TGTGCCAGCACCTCTTTTCGGCGGGGACTTTCAGGAAACACCATATATTTT. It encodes CASTSFRRGLSGNTIYF.

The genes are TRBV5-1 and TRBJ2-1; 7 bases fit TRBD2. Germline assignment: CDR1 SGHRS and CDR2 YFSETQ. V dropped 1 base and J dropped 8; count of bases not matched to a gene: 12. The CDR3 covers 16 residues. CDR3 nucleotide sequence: TGCGCCAGCAGCTTGACGAGCGGGGACTTACTGGATGAGCAGTTCTTC. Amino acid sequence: CASSLTSGDLLDEQFF.

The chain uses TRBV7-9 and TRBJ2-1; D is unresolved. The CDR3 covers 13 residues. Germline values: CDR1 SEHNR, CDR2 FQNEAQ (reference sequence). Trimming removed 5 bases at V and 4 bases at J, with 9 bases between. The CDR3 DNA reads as TGTGCCAGCAGCACCCCCAGGTACAATGAGCAGTTCTTC. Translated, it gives CASSTPRYNEQFF.

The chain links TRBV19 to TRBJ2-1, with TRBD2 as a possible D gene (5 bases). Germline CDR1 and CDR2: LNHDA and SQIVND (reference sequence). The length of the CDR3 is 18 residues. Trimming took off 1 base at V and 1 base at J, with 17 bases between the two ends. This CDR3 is CASSIGVGVSLSYNEQFF. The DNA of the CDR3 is TGTGCCAGTAGTATAGGGGTGGGAGTAAGCCTTTCCTACAATGAGCAGTTCTTC. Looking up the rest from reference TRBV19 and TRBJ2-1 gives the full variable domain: DGGITQSPKYLFRKEGQNVTLSCEQNLNHDAMYWYRQDPGQGLRLIYYSQIVNDFQKGDIAEGYSVSREKKESFPLTVTSAQKNPTAFYLCASSIGVGVSLSYNEQFFGPGTRLTVL.

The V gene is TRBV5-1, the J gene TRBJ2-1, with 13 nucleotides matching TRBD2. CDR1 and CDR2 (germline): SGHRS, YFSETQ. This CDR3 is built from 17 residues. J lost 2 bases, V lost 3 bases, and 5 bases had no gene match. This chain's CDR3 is CASSSRLAGGPYNEQFF. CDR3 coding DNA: TGCGCCAGCAGCTCTAGACTAGCGGGAGGCCCCTACAATGAGCAGTTCTTC.